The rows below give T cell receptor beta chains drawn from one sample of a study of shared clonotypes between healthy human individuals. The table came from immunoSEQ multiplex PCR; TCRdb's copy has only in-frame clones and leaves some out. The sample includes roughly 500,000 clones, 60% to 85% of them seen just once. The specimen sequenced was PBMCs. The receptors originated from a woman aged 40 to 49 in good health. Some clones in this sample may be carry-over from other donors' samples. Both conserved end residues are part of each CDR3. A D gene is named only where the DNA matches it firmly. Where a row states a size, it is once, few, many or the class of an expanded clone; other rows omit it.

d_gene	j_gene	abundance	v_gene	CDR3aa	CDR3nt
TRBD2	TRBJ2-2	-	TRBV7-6	CASSLDPAGGSNTGELFF	TGTGCCAGCAGCTTAGATCCAGCGGGAGGCTCGAACACCGGGGAGCTGTTTTTT
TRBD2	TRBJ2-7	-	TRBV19	CASSIGASGTYEQYF	TGTGCCAGTAGTATCGGGGCTAGCGGTACCTACGAGCAGTACTTC
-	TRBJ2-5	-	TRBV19	CASSNTGQETQYF	TGTGCCAGTAGTAATACAGGCCAAGAGACCCAGTACTTC
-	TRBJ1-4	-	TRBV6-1	CASLTDYNEKLFF	TGTGCCAGCCTGACGGATTATAATGAAAAACTGTTTTTT
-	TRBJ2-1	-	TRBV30	CAWTLLGVPQFF	TGTGCCTGGACCCTCCTTGGTGTGCCGCAGTTCTTC
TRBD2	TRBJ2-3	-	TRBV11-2	CASSLERWREKADTQYF	TGTGCCAGCAGCCTCGAAAGGTGGCGGGAGAAGGCAGATACGCAGTATTTT
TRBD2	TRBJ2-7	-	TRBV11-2	CASSLGLADYEQYF	TGTGCCAGCAGCTTAGGACTAGCGGACTACGAGCAGTACTTC
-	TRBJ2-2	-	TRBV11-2	CASSLAYSDPERELFF	TGTGCCAGCAGCTTAGCCTATAGCGACCCCGAGCGGGAGCTGTTTTTT
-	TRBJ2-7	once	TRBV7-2	CASSLEFHEQYF	TGTGCCAGCAGCTTAGAGTTCCACGAGCAGTACTTC
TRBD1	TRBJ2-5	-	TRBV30	CAWSRGLETQYF	TGTGCCTGGAGCAGGGGGCTGGAGACCCAGTACTTC
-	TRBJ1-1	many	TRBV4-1	CASSQGGPQNTEAFF	TGCGCCAGCAGCCAAGGGGGACCTCAGAACACTGAAGCTTTCTTT
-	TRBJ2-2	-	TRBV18	CASSPEWGPGELFF	TGTGCCAGCTCACCAGAGTGGGGGCCCGGGGAGCTGTTTTTT
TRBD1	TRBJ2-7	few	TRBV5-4	CASSSTGGKYEQYF	TGTGCCAGCAGCTCGACAGGGGGCAAGTACGAGCAGTACTTC
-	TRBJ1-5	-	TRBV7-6	CASSLGGQYSNQPQHF	TGTGCCAGCAGCTTAGGGGGTCAGTATAGCAATCAGCCCCAGCATTTT
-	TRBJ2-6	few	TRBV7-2	CASSQGGAGANVLTF	TGTGCCAGCAGCCAGGGGGGGGCTGGGGCCAACGTCCTGACTTTC
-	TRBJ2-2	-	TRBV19	CASSLGVTGELFF	TGTGCCAGTAGTTTGGGGGTCACCGGGGAGCTGTTTTTT
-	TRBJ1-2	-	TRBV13	CASSLETGRYGYTF	TGTGCCAGCAGCTTGGAGACAGGCCGTTATGGCTACACCTTC
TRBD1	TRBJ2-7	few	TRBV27	CASSLQGASPTYEQYF	TGTGCCAGCAGTCTGCAGGGGGCTTCACCAACCTACGAGCAGTACTTC
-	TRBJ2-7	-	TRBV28	CASSYTGTSHEQYF	TGTGCCAGCAGTTATACGGGGACAAGTCACGAGCAGTACTTC
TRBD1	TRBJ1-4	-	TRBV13	CASSSIRDRGPATNEKLFF	TGTGCCAGCAGCTCTATCCGGGACAGAGGACCTGCAACTAATGAAAAACTGTTTTTT
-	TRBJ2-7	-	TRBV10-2	CASSEFSGPYEQYF	TGCGCCAGCAGTGAGTTTAGCGGCCCCTACGAGCAGTACTTC
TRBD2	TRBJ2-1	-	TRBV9	CASSVGGSGRLGDEQFF	TGTGCCAGCAGCGTAGGTGGTAGCGGGAGACTCGGGGATGAGCAGTTCTTC
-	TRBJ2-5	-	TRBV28	CASRPPGRETQYF	TGTGCCAGCAGACCACCAGGGAGAGAGACCCAGTACTTC
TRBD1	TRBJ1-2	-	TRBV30	CAWKAGTGNGYTF	TGTGCCTGGAAAGCCGGGACAGGGAATGGCTACACCTTC
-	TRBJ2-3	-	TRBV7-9	CASSLLTTDTQYF	TGTGCCAGCAGCTTATTGACCACAGATACGCAGTATTTT
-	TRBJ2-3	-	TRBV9	CASSVWADSTDTQYF	TGTGCCAGCAGCGTATGGGCCGACTCCACAGATACGCAGTATTTT
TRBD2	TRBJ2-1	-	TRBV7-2	CASSVTSGRVNEQFF	TGTGCCAGCAGCGTCACTAGCGGGAGGGTTAATGAGCAGTTCTTC
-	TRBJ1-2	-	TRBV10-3	CASRDGDYGYTF	TGTGCCAGCAGGGACGGAGACTATGGCTACACCTTC
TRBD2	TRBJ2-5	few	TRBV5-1	CASRSTSGVETQYF	TGCGCCAGCAGGTCCACTAGCGGTGTAGAGACCCAGTACTTC
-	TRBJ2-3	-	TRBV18	CASSPGNGVADTQYF	TGTGCCAGCTCACCAGGGAATGGGGTAGCAGATACGCAGTATTTT
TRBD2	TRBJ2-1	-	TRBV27	CASVGEGGPEFF	TGTGCCAGCGTTGGGGAGGGAGGGCCGGAGTTCTTC
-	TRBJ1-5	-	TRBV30	CAWRGKNSNQPQHF	TGTGCCTGGAGGGGAAAAAACAGCAATCAGCCCCAGCATTTT
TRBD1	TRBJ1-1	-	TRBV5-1	CASSGQGGVGTEAFF	TGCGCCAGCAGCGGACAAGGGGGCGTTGGAACTGAAGCTTTCTTT
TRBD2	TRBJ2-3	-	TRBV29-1	CSVDPLLGGRAGDTQYF	TGCAGCGTTGACCCCCTTTTGGGCGGGAGGGCCGGGGATACGCAGTATTTT
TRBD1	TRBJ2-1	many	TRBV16	CASSHPPDRREFF	TGTGCCAGCAGCCACCCCCCGGACAGGCGGGAGTTCTTC
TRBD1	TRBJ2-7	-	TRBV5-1	CASSFPDRGLSYEQYF	TGCGCCAGCAGCTTCCCTGACAGGGGGCTCTCCTACGAGCAGTACTTC
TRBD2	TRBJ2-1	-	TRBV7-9	CASSLRDGRSYNEQFF	TGTGCCAGCAGCTTAAGGGACGGGAGGTCCTACAATGAGCAGTTCTTC
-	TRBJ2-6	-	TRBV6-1	CASSAPPAGANVLTF	TGTGCCAGCAGTGCCCCTCCAGCTGGGGCCAACGTCCTGACTTTC
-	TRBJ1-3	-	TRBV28	CASSLVTISGNTIYF	TGTGCCAGCAGTTTAGTGACCATCTCTGGAAACACCATATATTTT
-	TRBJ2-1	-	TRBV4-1	CASSHGREKRNEQFF	TGCGCCAGCAGCCATGGCCGGGAAAAACGGAATGAGCAGTTCTTC
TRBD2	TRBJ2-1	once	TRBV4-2	CASSQDYASGIEPQSHEQFF	TGTGCCAGCAGCCAAGATTACGCTAGCGGGATCGAGCCCCAATCTCATGAGCAGTTCTTC
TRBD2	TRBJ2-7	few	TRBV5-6	CASRRGTSGYSYEQYF	TGTGCCAGCAGGCGAGGGACTAGCGGATACTCCTACGAGCAGTACTTC